This T cell receptor beta chain is from a study of glioma-infiltrating T cells. The CDR3 contains 14 residues. The ends were cut back, 4 bases at V and 7 bases at J, with 16 bases in the middle. Germline-derived CDR1 and CDR2 are LNHDA and SQIVND (reference sequence). This clonotype showed up just a few times. A read error is possible here, since a much larger clone lies one base away. Amplification of TCR alpha and beta CDR3 regions from RNA used iRepertoire nested multiplex PCR. TCRdb redid the calling of the multiplex PCR reads with MiXCR, one entry per CDR3 protein. The repertoire has some 190,000 distinct CDR3 sequences, roughly 32% of them found once; the top ten carry around 20%.

The sequenced material came from glioma tissue, nonneoplastic brain tissue, or PBMCs (not recorded which). The chain combines TRBV19 with TRBJ1-2; D unclear. This clonotype originated in a human donor with low-grade glioma or glioblastoma, undergoing nonglioma brain surgery, or in good health (not recorded which). CDR3 bases: TGTGCCAGTAGTAACCGGGGAACAGACTGTGGCTACACCTTC. As protein: CASSNRGTDCGYTF.